This T cell receptor (beta chain) is drawn from a study of cytomegalovirus exposure and HLA in healthy donors. This PCR relied on a set of 60 Vbeta primers and 13 Jbeta primers. Authors' analysis steps: In a later analysis, the count reached 74 million or so unique TCR beta chains, with 9 million to 11 million shared. TCRdb's copy holds only in-frame clones and misses some; the assay was immunoSEQ multiplex PCR. For V, J and clone size, that table is used; D and trimming come from the DNA. This sample has some 140,000 clones, with approximately 69% found just once. Details on this clone: Its antigen is not known.

Study outcomes and limitations: A later analysis found TCR association rates differed by HLA locus, highest for DRB1 and lowest for HLA-C. CMV serostatus alone was available as immune exposure information.

V was trimmed by 4 bases and J by 7 bases, leaving 14 bases between them. CDR1 and CDR2 (germline): MDHEN, SYDVKM. This CDR3 comprises 13 residues. The V gene is TRBV28, the J gene TRBJ2-7; D not resolved. Source material: PBMCs. The sequence was obtained from a man younger than 45 in good health and CMV-seronegative. DNA for the CDR3: TGTGCCAGCAGTTCCGGGTCCCGTGGAGAGCAGTACTTC. As protein: CASSSGSRGEQYF.